The 32 T cell receptor beta chains presented below share a single source sample, sequenced in a study of blood T cell repertoires in COVID-19. The assay was immunoSEQ multiplex PCR, and TCRdb's table has in-frame clones only and misses some. This sample carries more than 95,000 clones, around 74% of them seen once, and the ten largest clones take around 6%. Sequenced input: peripheral blood. Receptors originate from a man aged 55 to 70 with acute or convalescent COVID-19.

The chain carries TRBV6-5 and TRBJ2-7; a possible D gene is TRBD2 (5 bases). The V gene lost 7 bases and the J gene lost 4 bases, with 20 bases spanning the gap. CDR3 size: 15 residues. Germline CDR1 and CDR2: MNHEY and SVGAGI. CDR3 loop: CASTPSLARPYEQYF. The CDR3 nucleotides read TGTGCCAGCACGCCCAGCCTAGCTCGTCCTTACGAGCAGTACTTC.

This chain uses TRBV19 with TRBJ1-5; D is uncertain. The germline gives CDR1 LNHDA, CDR2 SQIVND (reference sequence). The CDR3 is made up of 14 amino acids. V lost 5 bases and J lost 3, with 11 bases in between. CDR3 bases: TGTGCCAGTAGTCCTATGCCGCTCAATCAGCCCCAGCATTTT. Its translation is CASSPMPLNQPQHF.

The CDR3 protein is CASSLSDRGNTEAFF. The CDR3 DNA sequence: TGTGCCAGCAGCTTATCGGACAGGGGTAACACTGAAGCTTTCTTT. The chain couples TRBV11-3 to TRBJ1-1, with 9 positions matching TRBD1. Germline V gives CDR1 SGHNT, CDR2 YENEEA. CDR3 length equals 15 residues. V gave up 2 bases and J gave up 2 bases; unmatched junction bases: 3.

The CDR3 is CASSIGRVRYGYTF. CDR3 nucleotide sequence: TGTGCCAGTAGTATCGGCAGGGTTCGGTATGGCTACACCTTC. V and J are TRBV19 and TRBJ1-2, with D possibly TRBD1 on 5 matching bases. V was clipped by 3 bases and J by 5 bases, with 13 bases between them. The CDR3 is made up of 14 amino acids. Germline CDR1 reads LNHDA; CDR2 reads SQIVND (reference sequence). Full variable domain (missing parts from reference TRBV19 and TRBJ1-2): DGGITQSPKYLFRKEGQNVTLSCEQNLNHDAMYWYRQDPGQGLRLIYYSQIVNDFQKGDIAEGYSVSREKKESFPLTVTSAQKNPTAFYLCASSIGRVRYGYTFGSGTRLTVV.

This clone was seen only a few times. The chain couples TRBV11-2 to TRBJ2-3, with 14 bases lining up with TRBD2. CDR3 length: 18 residues. Germline CDR1 is SGHAT and CDR2 is FQNNGV. The junction had 11 bases not matched to a gene; V was cut back by 2 bases and J by 7 bases. CDR3 bases: TGTGCCAGCAGCTTAAGGTGGACTAGCGGGGGGTCCTTGAATACGCAGTATTTT. Residues: CASSLRWTSGGSLNTQYF.

The table lists this clone with a few counts. The V call is TRBV11-2, the J call TRBJ2-7, with 10 bases fitting TRBD1. The length of the CDR3 is 14 residues. J gave up 2 bases and V 9 bases, and 7 bases lay outside the gene matches. CDR1 SGHAT and CDR2 FQNNGV come from the germline V gene. The CDR3 sequence: CASSPGTGAYEQYF. CDR3 nucleotides: TGTGCCAGTAGCCCCGGGACAGGGGCCTACGAGCAGTACTTC.

The rearrangement joins TRBV29-1 to TRBJ1-1, with 8 bases that match TRBD1. The CDR3 contains 15 residues. With 4 bases clipped from V and 0 bases from J, the junction kept 7 bases outside the gene matches. Per germline, CDR1 SQVTM and CDR2 ANQGSEA. The CDR3 region is CSVVGQETMNTEAFF. The CDR3 DNA reads TGCAGCGTTGTGGGACAGGAGACTATGAACACTGAAGCTTTCTTT.

The chain has TRBV7-3 and TRBJ2-5, with TRBD2 matching 9 bases. This CDR3 contains 14 residues. V trimming: 5 bases; J trimming: 1 base; junction bases outside the gene matches: 2. Germline assignment: CDR1 SGHTA and CDR2 FQGTGA. Here the CDR3 DNA reads TGTGCCAGCAGCGCTAGCGGGACCCAAGAGACCCAGTACTTC. The encoded protein is CASSASGTQETQYF. The full variable domain, with the rest looked up from reference TRBV7-3 and TRBJ2-5, is GAGVSQTPSNKVTEKGKYVELRCDPISGHTALYWYRQSLGQGPEFLIYFQGTGAADDSGLPNDRFFAVRPEGSVSTLKIQRTERGDSAVYLCASSASGTQETQYFGPGTRLLVL.

The chain employs TRBV25-1 and TRBJ1-4; D is uncertain. Germline CDR1 MGHDK, CDR2 SYGVNS. Trimming took 6 bases from V and 6 from J, leaving 11 bases between them. The CDR3 spans 13 residues. The CDR3 coding sequence is TGTGCCAGCAGAGCAGGTTACGATGAAAAACTGTTTTTT. It codes for CASRAGYDEKLFF.

The chain combines TRBV11-3 with TRBJ2-7; D unresolved. Deletions cut 1 base from V and 3 bases from J, with 7 bases between. In germline, CDR1 is SGHNT, CDR2 YENEEA. CDR3 length equals 13 residues. CDR3 in DNA: TGTGCCAGCAGCTTAGGCAGGTACTACGAGCAGTACTTC. Protein product: CASSLGRYYEQYF.

The chain couples TRBV23-1 to TRBJ1-2; perhaps TRBD1 as D (6 bases). TRBV23-1 is assigned to the ORF class and has an uncertain function. Trimming took 8 bases from V and 8 from J, leaving 21 bases between them. The CDR3 spans 14 residues. The CDR3 bases are TGCGCCAGCCGTCCCCGGGGGGGGGCCTTCGGCTACACCTTC. Residues: CASRPRGGAFGYTF.

This clone showed up just once. This sequence joins TRBV12-3 or TRBV12-4 and TRBJ1-1; a weak D match, TRBD1 (6 bases). The ends were cut back, 6 bases at V and 5 bases at J, with 13 bases in the middle. The CDR3 contains 13 residues. The CDR3: CASRTTGFTEAFF. CDR3 nucleotides: TGTGCCAGCAGGACCACAGGGTTTACTGAAGCTTTCTTT.

The chain couples TRBV3-1 (or the pseudogene TRBV3-2) to TRBJ2-1, with TRBD1 as a possible D gene (5 bases). Trimming removed 6 bases from V and 6 bases from J, with 9 bases in between. This CDR3 comprises 12 residues. CDR1 is LGHDT, CDR2 YNNKEL, per germline (reference sequence). In DNA, the CDR3 is TGTGCCAGCAGGGACATAGCCAATGAGCAGTTCTTC. This translates into CASRDIANEQFF.

The V call is TRBV3-1 (or the pseudogene TRBV3-2), the J call TRBJ1-2; 7 bases match TRBD1. Germline CDR1 is LGHDT and CDR2 is YNNKEL (reference sequence). This CDR3 has 14 amino acids. V was pared by 2 bases and J by 4 bases, with 4 bases of the junction left unmatched. The CDR3 region is CASSQSGTAYGYTF. CDR3 in DNA: TGTGCCAGCAGCCAAAGTGGGACAGCCTATGGCTACACCTTC.

This sequence joins TRBV7-3 and TRBJ2-1; TRBD2 matches at 12 bases. CDR1 is SGHTA, CDR2 FQGTGA, per germline. The CDR3 covers 15 residues. V trimming: 4 bases; J trimming: 6 bases; junction bases outside the gene matches: 4. Here the CDR3 reads CASSYTSGGLNEQFF. The CDR3 region has the DNA TGTGCCAGCAGCTATACTAGCGGGGGGCTCAATGAGCAGTTCTTC.

This CDR3 reads CASGSAGTPSNQPQHF. The CDR3 region has the DNA TGTGCCAGTGGAAGCGCCGGGACACCGAGCAATCAGCCCCAGCATTTT. The genes are TRBV19 and TRBJ1-5, with a tentative D call TRBD1 (6 bases). Germline CDR1 LNHDA, CDR2 SQIVND (reference sequence). Deletions cut 8 bases from V and 1 base from J, with 18 bases between. The CDR3 contains 16 residues. Combining the CDR3 with reference TRBV19 and TRBJ1-5 gives the whole variable domain DGGITQSPKYLFRKEGQNVTLSCEQNLNHDAMYWYRQDPGQGLRLIYYSQIVNDFQKGDIAEGYSVSREKKESFPLTVTSAQKNPTAFYLCASGSAGTPSNQPQHFGDGTRLSIL.

This chain connects TRBV29-1 to TRBJ2-7; D not resolved. CDR1 and CDR2 (germline): SQVTM, ANQGSEA. The CDR3 is 13 residues long. Trimming took off 3 bases at V and 3 bases at J, with 12 bases between the two ends. The CDR3 DNA is TGCAGCGTTGAGCGTCAGGCTGGCTACGAGCAGTACTTC. This encodes CSVERQAGYEQYF.

The chain combines TRBV7-2 with TRBJ1-1, with D possibly matching TRBD1 (6 bases). V was cut by 5 bases and J by 1 base, with 8 bases left in between. CDR3 length equals 13 residues. Germline CDR1 reads SGHTA; CDR2 reads FQGNSA. CDR3 residues: CASSEGQNTEAFF. The CDR3 bases are TGTGCCAGCAGCGAGGGACAGAACACTGAAGCTTTCTTT.

The chain's CDR3 is CASRFSEGSPYGYTF. The CDR3 DNA sequence: TGTGCCAGTAGGTTCAGCGAGGGATCCCCCTATGGCTACACCTTC. This chain connects TRBV19 to TRBJ1-2, with D unresolved. V was trimmed by 6 bases and J by 4 bases, leaving 18 bases between them. The length of the CDR3 is 15 residues. Germline V gene lookup returns CDR1 LNHDA and CDR2 SQIVND (reference sequence).

This chain joins TRBV30 and TRBJ2-2, with D tentatively TRBD2 (6 bases). The CDR3 contains 17 residues. Germline V CDR1 and CDR2: GTSNPN, SVGIG (reference sequence). V was trimmed by 2 bases and J by 5 bases, leaving 21 bases between them. CDR3 region: CAWSPSRGTRVTGELFF. For the CDR3, the DNA is TGTGCCTGGAGTCCAAGTCGAGGGACTCGGGTAACCGGGGAGCTGTTTTTT.

Only a few counts were recorded for this clone. The V gene is TRBV27, the J gene TRBJ1-1; the D gene is possibly TRBD1 (5 bases). Deletions cut 5 bases from V and 0 bases from J, with 19 bases between. Germline loops: CDR1 MNHEY, CDR2 SMNVEV (reference sequence). The CDR3 loop spans 17 amino acids. CDR3: CASSPRGGGSVNTEAFF. The DNA of the CDR3 is TGTGCCAGCAGTCCTCGGGGCGGGGGGTCGGTGAACACTGAAGCTTTCTTT.

The chain carries TRBV6-5 and TRBJ2-7, with a weak D call TRBD1 (6 bases). The CDR3 consists of 12 residues. The germline V gene has CDR1 MNHEY and CDR2 SVGAGI. V dropped 8 bases and J dropped 3 bases, with 11 bases sitting between them. The CDR3 here is CASGGRGYEQYF. DNA for the CDR3: TGTGCCAGCGGGGGCAGGGGCTACGAGCAGTACTTC.

Remarks on this clone: Germline is not matched at one junction end, which may reflect a read error. The genes are TRBV6-5 and TRBJ2-2; 7 nucleotides align to TRBD1. Germline V CDR1 and CDR2: MNHEY, SVGAGI. The CDR3 is 15 residues long. The CDR3 protein is CASSPGTANTGELFF. CDR3 sequence (DNA): TGTGCCAGCAGCCCCGGGACAGCGAATACCGGGGAGCTGTTTTTT.

This chain joins TRBV11-3 and TRBJ1-2; D unclear. This CDR3 is 13 amino acids long. Trimming pared 1 base from V and 8 bases from J, leaving 11 bases between. From germline, CDR1 is SGHNT and CDR2 YENEEA. The CDR3 here is CASSLGLVIGYTF. The CDR3 nucleotides read TGTGCCAGCAGCTTAGGGCTTGTGATCGGCTACACCTTC.

This rearrangement joins TRBV29-1 to TRBJ1-1, with 7 bases identical to TRBD1. Losses at the gene ends were 7 bases for V and 0 bases for J; bases not matched to a gene: 17. The V gene's germline CDR1 is SQVTM and CDR2 ANQGSEA. The length of the CDR3 is 17 residues. CDR3 loop: CSGRGKQGFGLNTEAFF. For the CDR3, the DNA is TGCAGCGGGAGAGGGAAACAGGGGTTCGGTTTGAACACTGAAGCTTTCTTT. The complete variable domain, with remaining parts taken from reference TRBV29-1 and TRBJ1-1, reads SAVISQKPSRDICQRGTSLTIQCQVDSQVTMMFWYRQQPGQSLTLIATANQGSEATYESGFVIDKFPISRPNLTFSTLTVSNMSPEDSSIYLCSGRGKQGFGLNTEAFFGQGTRLTVV.

This chain links TRBV27 with TRBJ2-5; D might be TRBD2 (5 bases). Trimming took off 2 bases at V and 5 bases at J, with 12 bases between the two ends. Germline V gene sequence: CDR1 MNHEY, CDR2 SMNVEV (reference sequence). The CDR3 length is 14 residues. The CDR3 loop is CASSLAGVGETQYF. In nucleotides, the CDR3 is TGTGCCAGCAGTTTAGCCGGGGTCGGGGAGACCCAGTACTTC.

The V call is TRBV6-4, the J call TRBJ2-3; TRBD2 aligns across 7 bases. Losses at the gene ends were 2 bases for V and 6 bases for J; bases not matched to a gene: 11. From germline, CDR1 is MRHNA and CDR2 SNTAGT. This CDR3 contains 16 residues. The CDR3 is CASSDGWRGTGDTQYF. Here the CDR3 DNA reads TGTGCCAGCAGTGACGGTTGGCGGGGGACTGGGGATACGCAGTATTTT.

The chain uses TRBV5-1 and TRBJ2-6; D may be TRBD1 (5 bases). Trimming took 6 bases from V and 1 from J, leaving 14 bases between them. The CDR3 length is 16 residues. CDR1 is SGHRS and CDR2 is YFSETQ in the germline V gene. Here the CDR3 DNA reads TGCGCCAGCACAACAGGCCTTGAATCTGGGGCCAACGTCCTGACTTTC. Translation: CASTTGLESGANVLTF.

The V call is TRBV5-1, the J call TRBJ2-2, with D possibly matching TRBD1 (7 bases). The CDR3 is 17 amino acids. Germline V gene sequence: CDR1 SGHRS, CDR2 YFSETQ. Between the trimmed V and J ends, which lost 4 bases and 5 bases, there was a span of 21 bases. The CDR3: CASSLAVGGAGTGELFF. The DNA for the CDR3 is TGCGCCAGCAGCCTGGCAGTAGGGGGCGCGGGAACCGGGGAGCTGTTTTTT.

The chain uses TRBV10-3 and TRBJ2-4; no clear D. The CDR3 sequence is 14 residues long. V lost 4 bases and J lost 0, with 7 bases in between. From germline, CDR1 is ENHRY and CDR2 SYGVKD. This CDR3 is CAISAERAKNIQYF. The CDR3 DNA is TGTGCCATCAGTGCCGAGAGAGCCAAAAACATTCAGTACTTC.

This chain connects TRBV5-1 to TRBJ2-2; 8 bases fit TRBD1. V was clipped by 4 bases and J by 4 bases; unmatched bases: 12. CDR1 SGHRS and CDR2 YFSETQ come from the germline V gene. The CDR3 has 17 residues. CDR3 region: CASSPGQGEGRTGELFF. The CDR3 DNA sequence: TGCGCCAGCAGCCCCGGACAGGGAGAGGGTCGCACCGGGGAGCTGTTTTTT.

V gene TRBV27 combines with J gene TRBJ1-4; D is possibly TRBD1 (6 bases). CDR3 length: 15 residues. From germline, CDR1 is MNHEY and CDR2 SMNVEV (reference sequence). Trimming left V 6 bases short and J 5 bases short, with 16 bases between. Here the CDR3 reads CASRRNRELNEKLFF. The CDR3 region has the DNA TGTGCCAGCAGACGGAACAGGGAGTTGAATGAAAAACTGTTTTTT.